These 17 T cell receptor beta chains originate from one sample sequenced in a study of T cell responses to AZD1222 COVID-19 vaccine. Sequencing used immunoSEQ multiplex PCR; TCRdb keeps in-frame clones, though not all of them. In the table there are roughly 120,000 clones, roughly 92% of which are singletons. Sequenced here: peripheral blood, sampled 28 days after the second AZD1222 dose. The receptor source for this set is an adult who received the AZD1222 COVID-19 vaccine.

This sequence joins TRBV5-1 and TRBJ2-2, with 8 bases aligning to TRBD1. The germline V gene encodes CDR1 SGHRS and CDR2 YFSETQ. The CDR3 runs 15 residues. The ends lost 7 bases at V and 5 bases at J; junction bases unmatched: 10. The CDR3 spells CASQLRQGATGELFF. In DNA, the CDR3 is TGCGCCAGCCAGTTAAGGCAGGGGGCTACCGGGGAGCTGTTTTTT.

The V call is TRBV10-2, the J call TRBJ2-1; possibly TRBD1 for D (5 bases). Trimming left V 6 bases short and J 5 bases short, with 14 bases between. Germline V gives CDR1 WSHSY, CDR2 SAAADI. The length of the CDR3 is 14 residues. This chain's CDR3 is CASSERWGHNEQFF. The CDR3 DNA follows: TGCGCCAGCAGCGAAAGGTGGGGCCACAATGAGCAGTTCTTC.

The chain is built from TRBV9 and TRBJ2-1; TRBD2 matches 8 bases. Losses at the gene ends were 0 bases for V and 4 bases for J; bases not matched to a gene: 3. The CDR3 covers 15 residues. CDR1 is SGDLS, CDR2 YYNGEE, per germline. In nucleotides, the CDR3 is TGTGCCAGCAGCGTAGAGGGACTAGAATACAATGAGCAGTTCTTC. Amino acid sequence: CASSVEGLEYNEQFF.

The V and J genes are TRBV12-3 or TRBV12-4 and TRBJ2-5; the D gene is possibly TRBD2 (5 bases). CDR3 length equals 12 residues. V was pared by 6 bases and J by 4 bases, with 9 bases between. CDR3 in DNA: TGTGCCAGCAGCGTCGCGGGAGAGACCCAGTACTTC. Protein product: CASSVAGETQYF.

Only one count was recorded for this clone. The rearrangement uses TRBV7-9 and TRBJ2-1; TRBD2 matches 7 bases. The trim removed 1 base at V and 3 bases at J, leaving 3 bases unmatched. Germline V gives CDR1 SEHNR, CDR2 FQNEAQ (reference sequence). The CDR3 is 15 amino acids. CDR3 sequence: CASSLVLADYNEQFF. The DNA of the CDR3 is TGTGCCAGCAGCTTAGTGCTAGCGGACTACAATGAGCAGTTCTTC.

The V call is TRBV6-5, the J call TRBJ2-3; the match to TRBD2 covers 11 bases. The junction had 5 bases not matched to a gene; V was cut back by 4 bases and J by 5 bases. The CDR3 consists of 15 residues. CDR1 is MNHEY, CDR2 SVGAGI, per germline. CDR3 amino acids: CASSWTSGQGDTQYF. CDR3 DNA: TGTGCCAGCAGTTGGACTAGCGGGCAGGGAGATACGCAGTATTTT.

This clone was detected once. The gene calls are TRBV5-1 and TRBJ1-1, with D possibly being TRBD1 (5 bases). The CDR3 consists of 15 residues. Per the germline V gene, CDR1 is SGHRS and CDR2 is YFSETQ. V lost 2 bases, J lost 2 bases, and 13 bases lay in between. The CDR3 DNA sequence: TGCGCCAGCAGCTTTCAGGGCTGGGGAAACACTGAAGCTTTCTTT. This encodes CASSFQGWGNTEAFF.

This clone turned up a few times. The chain carries TRBV5-3 and TRBJ1-2; D is unclear. TRBV5-3 is reported as an ORF; its role is uncertain. CDR3 length: 15 residues. Trimming pared 4 bases from V and 3 bases from J, leaving 16 bases between. The CDR3 bases are TGTGCCAGAAGCCTGGAACTGCCCTCCCACTATGGCTACACCTTC. This codes for CARSLELPSHYGYTF.

The genes are TRBV14 and TRBJ2-5; D remains ambiguous. V lost 2 bases, J lost 7 bases, and 11 bases lay in between. This CDR3 spans 13 amino acids. Germline CDR1 SGHDN, CDR2 FVKESK. The chain's CDR3 is CASSQRAPLTQYF. In DNA form, the CDR3 reads TGTGCCAGCAGCCAACGCGCCCCTCTGACCCAGTACTTC.

The chain employs TRBV7-4 and TRBJ2-1; D might be TRBD1 (6 bases). V was trimmed by 3 bases and J by 5 bases, leaving 17 bases between them. Germline CDR1 is SGHVT and CDR2 is SQSDAQ. There are 16 residues in the CDR3. DNA of the CDR3: TGTGCCAGCAGCTTCGGCGACAGCCGACAGGACAATGAGCAGTTCTTC. Translating it yields CASSFGDSRQDNEQFF.

The rearrangement uses TRBV2 and TRBJ1-5; 7 bases match TRBD1. CDR1 is SNHLY, CDR2 FYNNEI, per germline. The CDR3 is 13 amino acids. After removal of 7 bases from V and 3 bases from J, the junction contained 3 bases not matched to a gene. CDR3 in amino acids: CASIGTDNQPQHF. The DNA for the CDR3 is TGTGCCAGCATCGGGACAGACAATCAGCCCCAGCATTTT.

This clone was found once. The chain carries TRBV20-1 and TRBJ2-3; D is possibly TRBD1 or TRBD2 (7 bases each). The CDR3 extends over 13 amino acids. V was trimmed by 3 bases and J by 6 bases, leaving 13 bases between them. Looked up from germline, CDR1 is DFQATT and CDR2 is SNEGSKA (reference sequence). The CDR3 bases are TGCAGTGCTAGTTGGCAGGGGGGGGATACGCAGTATTTT. It encodes CSASWQGGDTQYF.

The chain is built from TRBV28 and TRBJ1-6, with D unclear. The CDR3 extends over 11 amino acids. V lost 3 bases and J lost 10, with 4 bases in between. In germline, CDR1 is MDHEN, CDR2 SYDVKM. The DNA of the CDR3 is TGTGCCAGCAGTTTTCGGTCACCCCTCCACTTT. Protein product: CASSFRSPLHF. Variable domain in full (rest from reference TRBV28 and TRBJ1-6): DVKVTQSSRYLVKRTGEKVFLECVQDMDHENMFWYRQDPGLGLRLIYFSYDVKMKEKGDIPEGYSVSREKKERFSLILESASTNQTSMYLCASSFRSPLHFGNGTRLTVT.

The chain combines TRBV14 with TRBJ2-1; TRBD2 is a possible D gene (6 bases). The germline V and J ends were trimmed by 4 bases and 5 bases, with 15 bases remaining between them. The CDR3 runs 15 residues. Germline values: CDR1 SGHDN, CDR2 FVKESK. The CDR3 is CASSPGLLGNNEQFF. The DNA of the CDR3 is TGTGCCAGCAGCCCGGGACTGTTAGGTAACAATGAGCAGTTCTTC.

The rearrangement uses TRBV3-1 (or the pseudogene TRBV3-2) and TRBJ1-2, with TRBD1 matching over 9 bases. The CDR3 runs 13 residues. J was trimmed by 6 bases and V by 2 bases; bases with no gene match: 1. Germline CDR1 and CDR2: LGHDT and YNNKEL (reference sequence). The CDR3 sequence: CASSQRQGDGYTF. The CDR3 DNA reads as TGTGCCAGCAGCCAACGACAGGGGGATGGCTACACCTTC.

The chain recombines TRBV5-6 with TRBJ2-5, with D hard to call. V was shortened by 1 base and J by 7 bases, with 14 bases between the two germline ends. The CDR3 length is 14 residues. CDR1 and CDR2 (germline): SGHDT, YYEEEE. The CDR3 reads CASSLSAREGTQYF. CDR3 bases: TGTGCCAGCAGCTTGTCAGCCAGAGAAGGGACCCAGTACTTC. The full variable domain, with the rest looked up from reference TRBV5-6 and TRBJ2-5, is DAGVTQSPTHLIKTRGQQVTLRCSPKSGHDTVSWYQQALGQGPQFIFQYYEEEERQRGNFPDRFSGHQFPNYSSELNVNALLLGDSALYLCASSLSAREGTQYFGPGTRLLVL.

The chain has TRBV15 and TRBJ1-3; a weak D match, TRBD1 (5 bases). The germline V and J ends were trimmed by 3 bases and 4 bases, with 10 bases remaining between them. CDR1 LNHNV and CDR2 YYDKDF come from the germline V gene (reference sequence). CDR3 length: 14 amino acids. This CDR3 is CATSRSRDGNTIYF. CDR3 DNA: TGTGCCACCAGCAGGAGCCGGGACGGAAACACCATATATTTT.